Presented here are 11 T cell receptor beta chains from one specimen sequenced in a study of T cell changes during pregnancy in multiple sclerosis. Clones were sequenced by immunoSEQ multiplex PCR, and TCRdb holds only the in-frame ones, with some missing. The data hold 40,000 or so clones, with over 80% observed a single time. Specimen: CD8+ T cells from peripheral blood mononuclear cells, collected before pregnancy. These TCRs come from a female donor with multiple sclerosis, enrolled in a pregnancy study.

This chain joins TRBV29-1 and TRBJ2-7; no clear D. The ends were cut back, 7 bases at V and 5 bases at J, with 18 bases in the middle. The germline CDR1 and CDR2 sequences are SQVTM and ANQGSEA. The CDR3 is 13 amino acids. This CDR3 is CSAHSGSRDEQYF. Here the CDR3 DNA reads TGCAGCGCCCACTCCGGGTCCCGGGACGAGCAGTACTTC.

The chain has TRBV4-2 and TRBJ1-4, with 7 bases that match TRBD1. The CDR3 has 16 amino acids. CDR1 and CDR2 from the germline V gene are LGHNA and YNFKEQ. J lost 4 bases, V lost 0 bases, and 5 bases had no gene match. CDR3 protein: CASSQDKGAYNEKLFF. CDR3 in DNA: TGTGCCAGCAGCCAAGACAAGGGGGCGTATAATGAAAAACTGTTTTTT.

The V gene is TRBV4-1, the J gene TRBJ2-3, with unresolved D. CDR3 length: 14 amino acids. Germline V gives CDR1 MGHRA, CDR2 YSYEKL. Trimming removed 4 bases from V and 2 bases from J, with 10 bases in between. The CDR3 sequence: CASSPLPYTDTQYF. The CDR3 DNA reads as TGCGCCAGCAGCCCCCTTCCCTACACAGATACGCAGTATTTT.

This rearrangement joins TRBV7-8 to TRBJ2-7; 7 positions match TRBD1. The CDR3 runs to 14 residues. From germline, CDR1 is SGHVS and CDR2 FQNEAQ. V lost 4 bases, J lost 5 bases, and 8 bases stayed unmatched. The CDR3 sequence is CASSSDPRGHEQYF. The DNA of the CDR3 is TGTGCCAGCAGCTCGGATCCTAGGGGGCACGAGCAGTACTTC.

The gene calls are TRBV9 and TRBJ1-6; tentative D call: TRBD1 (5 bases). Looked up from germline, CDR1 is SGDLS and CDR2 is YYNGEE. Between the trimmed V and J ends, which lost 3 bases and 7 bases, there was a span of 11 bases. CDR3 size: 14 residues. The CDR3 DNA reads TGTGCCAGCAGCGGGGGGGAAGCGAATTCACCCCTCCACTTT. It encodes CASSGGEANSPLHF.

CDR3 bases: TGTGCCAGCATTTCGCGTGGCGGGGGGGGCGAGCAGTACTTC. Its translation is CASISRGGGGEQYF. This sequence joins TRBV2 and TRBJ2-7, with 9 bases lining up with TRBD2. CDR1 SNHLY and CDR2 FYNNEI come from the germline V gene. With 7 bases clipped from V and 6 bases from J, the junction kept 10 bases outside the gene matches. This CDR3 spans 14 amino acids.

This rearrangement joins TRBV2 to TRBJ1-1, with a weak D call TRBD1 (5 bases). The CDR3 consists of 11 residues. The V and J ends lost 7 bases and 4 bases respectively, with 7 bases between them. Germline-derived CDR1 and CDR2 are SNHLY and FYNNEI. Here the CDR3 DNA reads TGTGCCAGCAAAGGGGCCACTGAAGCTTTCTTT. Translation: CASKGATEAFF.

V usage is TRBV7-9 and J usage is TRBJ2-1, with a weak D call TRBD2 (5 bases). The V gene's germline CDR1 is SEHNR and CDR2 FQNEAQ (reference sequence). The V end was cut by 3 bases, the J end by 4 bases, with 13 bases between. The CDR3 runs 15 residues. The CDR3 here is CASSFSDTAYNEQFF. CDR3 DNA: TGTGCCAGCAGCTTTAGCGATACAGCTTACAATGAGCAGTTCTTC.

V usage is TRBV7-9 and J usage is TRBJ2-3, with 9 nucleotides matching TRBD2. This CDR3 is built from 16 residues. The germline gives CDR1 SEHNR, CDR2 FQNEAQ (reference sequence). V gave up 5 bases and J gave up 2 bases; unmatched junction bases: 8. CDR3 sequence (DNA): TGTGCCAGCAGCCCCCCCCGGACTAGCGTCACAGATACGCAGTATTTT. The encoded protein is CASSPPRTSVTDTQYF.

V is TRBV27 and J is TRBJ2-2; TRBD1 might be the D (5 bases). Germline V gene lookup returns CDR1 MNHEY and CDR2 SMNVEV (reference sequence). With 5 bases removed from V and 6 bases from J, the gap between germline ends came to 10 bases. The CDR3 has 13 amino acids. The CDR3 DNA sequence: TGTGCCAGCAGTACCGCCAGGGCCGGGGAGCTGTTTTTT. Translating gives CASSTARAGELFF.

This clone was counted a single time. The chain carries TRBV27 and TRBJ2-7, with TRBD2 as a possible D gene (5 bases). With 5 bases removed from V and 7 bases from J, the gap between germline ends came to 9 bases. The CDR3 spans 11 residues. Germline CDR1 and CDR2: MNHEY and SMNVEV (reference sequence). CDR3 bases: TGTGCCAGCAGTAGGAGAGGGGAGCAGTACTTC. This codes for CASSRRGEQYF.